This TCR beta chain was recorded in a study of radiotherapy plus CTLA-4 blockade in lung cancer. Study in general: Objective responses arose in approximately 20% of patients, and under 40% experienced disease control.

Assay: immunoSEQ multiplex PCR; the TCRdb copy retains only in-frame clones and omits some. Of around 30,000 clones listed, under 85% are singletons. This clone was observed a handful of times. Losses at the gene ends were 0 bases for V and 3 bases for J; bases not matched to a gene: 5. The CDR3 is made up of 15 amino acids. Germline CDR1 reads LGHNA; CDR2 reads YNFKEQ. The receptor comes from a human donor with non-small cell lung cancer that progressed on radiotherapy plus ipilimumab. V and J are TRBV4-2 and TRBJ2-7; 7 positions agree with TRBD1. Material: peripheral blood, obtained from a patient treated with radiotherapy plus ipilimumab. The CDR3 bases are TGTGCCAGCAGCCAAGATGAGGGGGCCTTCTACGAGCAGTACTTC. Protein: CASSQDEGAFYEQYF.